This TCR beta chain originates from a study of T-cell reconstitution after alpha-beta-depleted transplantation in children. Findings of the study overall: At day 60, the high TCRbeta diversity found in some patients originated from recipient T cells and thymic progenitors that had survived. Several hundred expanded graft clones reportedly were the source of alpha-beta T cells about two months after transplant. A year had passed since transplant, and T-cell counts and diversity by then came mostly from newly produced T cells.

Construction of the TCRbeta library involved unique molecular identifiers. TCRdb processed the PCR reads anew with MiXCR; each CDR3 protein has one entry. The sample lists around 240,000 distinct CDR3 sequences; roughly 7.7% were seen once. This clonotype was recorded at least ten times. Its cognate antigen is unknown. Trimming took off 1 base at V and 3 bases at J, with 9 bases between the two ends. Germline CDR1 reads SEHNR; CDR2 reads FQNEAQ (reference sequence). There are 14 residues in the CDR3. Sample: PBMCs, mostly from graft donor cells, taken 180 days after TCRalphabeta/CD19-depleted stem cell transplant. The chain is built from TRBV7-9 and TRBJ1-2; D ambiguous. The receptor was isolated from a male patient aged 10 to 17 who had a stem cell transplant for acute lymphoblastic leukemia, so the T cells may come from the graft donor. The CDR3 region is CASSLGRPHYGYTF. The CDR3 DNA sequence: TGTGCCAGCAGCTTAGGCCGCCCACACTATGGCTACACCTTC.